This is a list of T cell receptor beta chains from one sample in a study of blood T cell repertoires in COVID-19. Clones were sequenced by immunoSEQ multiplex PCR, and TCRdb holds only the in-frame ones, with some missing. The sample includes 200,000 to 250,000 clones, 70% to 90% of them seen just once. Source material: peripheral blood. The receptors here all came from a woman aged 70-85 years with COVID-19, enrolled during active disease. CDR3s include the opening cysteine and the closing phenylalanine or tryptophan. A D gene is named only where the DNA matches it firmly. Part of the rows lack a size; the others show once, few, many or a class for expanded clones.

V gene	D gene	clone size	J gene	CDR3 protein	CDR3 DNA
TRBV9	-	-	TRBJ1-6	CASSVAKGGTPLHF	TGTGCCAGCAGCGTAGCTAAAGGCGGGACACCCCTCCACTTT
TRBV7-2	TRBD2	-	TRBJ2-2	CASSPRSSGRASGELFF	TGTGCCAGCAGCCCCCGATCTAGCGGGAGGGCCTCCGGGGAGCTGTTTTTT
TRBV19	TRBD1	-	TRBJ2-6	CASKDDRVNSGANVLTF	TGTGCCAGTAAGGACGACAGGGTTAACTCTGGGGCCAACGTCCTGACTTTC
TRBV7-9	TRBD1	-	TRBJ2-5	CASSLAIGQAETQYF	TGTGCCAGCAGCTTAGCCATCGGACAGGCGGAGACCCAGTACTTC
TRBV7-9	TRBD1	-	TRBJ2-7	CASSFGQGFYEQYF	TGTGCCAGCAGCTTTGGACAGGGATTCTACGAGCAGTACTTC
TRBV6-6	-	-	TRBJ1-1	CASRGTGKGTEAFF	TGTGCCAGCAGAGGTACAGGGAAGGGAACTGAAGCTTTCTTT
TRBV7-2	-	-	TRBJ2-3	CASSLSTSIDTQYF	TGTGCCAGCAGCTTAAGTACTAGCATCGATACGCAGTATTTT
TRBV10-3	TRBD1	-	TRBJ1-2	CAITPQTGSGYTF	TGTGCCATCACCCCCCAGACAGGGAGCGGCTACACCTTC
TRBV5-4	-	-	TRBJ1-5	CASSRDIFQPQHF	TGTGCCAGCAGCCGCGACATCTTTCAGCCCCAGCATTTT
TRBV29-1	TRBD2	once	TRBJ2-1	CSAPVGGSSYNEQFF	TGCAGCGCCCCCGTGGGCGGGAGCTCCTACAATGAGCAGTTCTTC
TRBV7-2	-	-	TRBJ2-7	CASSLGFVANYEQYF	TGTGCCAGCAGCTTAGGATTCGTTGCGAACTACGAGCAGTACTTC
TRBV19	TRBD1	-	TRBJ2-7	CASNKGQSSSYEQYF	TGTGCCAGTAATAAGGGACAGTCATCCTCCTACGAGCAGTACTTC
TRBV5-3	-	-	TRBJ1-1	CARTMGAQGTEAFF	TGTGCCAGAACCATGGGGGCCCAGGGGACTGAAGCTTTCTTT
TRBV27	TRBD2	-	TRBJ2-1	CASSFTLAGGREQFF	TGTGCCAGCAGTTTTACCCTAGCGGGGGGCAGGGAGCAGTTCTTC
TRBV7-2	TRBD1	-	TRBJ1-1	CASREETGRIPEAFF	TGTGCCAGCAGGGAAGAGACAGGGAGGATTCCTGAAGCTTTCTTT
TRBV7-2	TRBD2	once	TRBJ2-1	CASSLDLRTSGRSNEQFF	TGTGCCAGCAGCTTAGATCTAAGGACTAGCGGGAGGTCCAATGAGCAGTTCTTC
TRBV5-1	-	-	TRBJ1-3	CASSLDGQLGNTIYF	TGCGCCAGCAGCCTAGACGGACAGCTCGGAAACACCATATATTTT
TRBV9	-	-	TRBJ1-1	CASSVVQSGVGTEAFF	TGTGCCAGCAGCGTAGTACAATCAGGGGTGGGCACTGAAGCTTTCTTT
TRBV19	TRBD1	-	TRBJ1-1	CASRIRGLVTEAFF	TGTGCCAGTAGAATTAGGGGGCTTGTCACTGAAGCTTTCTTT
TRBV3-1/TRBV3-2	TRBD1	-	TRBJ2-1	CASSQTTGLEQFF	TGTGCCAGCAGCCAAACGACAGGGTTGGAGCAGTTCTTC
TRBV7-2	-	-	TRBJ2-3	CASSLLISTDTQYF	TGTGCCAGCAGCTTGTTAATTTCCACAGATACGCAGTATTTT
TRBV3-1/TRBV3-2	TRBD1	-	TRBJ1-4	CASRQAEGTVVRHSEKLFF	TGTGCCAGCAGACAAGCGGAGGGGACAGTAGTTCGTCACAGTGAAAAACTGTTTTTT
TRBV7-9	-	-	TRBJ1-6	CASSMNSNSPLHF	TGTGCCAGCAGCATGAACAGTAATTCACCCCTCCACTTT
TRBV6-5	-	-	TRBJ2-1	CASRSPTGEQFF	TGTGCCAGCCGTAGCCCCACTGGTGAGCAGTTCTTC
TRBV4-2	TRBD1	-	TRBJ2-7	CASSHGQGEKKSYEQYF	TGTGCCAGCAGCCACGGACAGGGGGAAAAAAAATCCTACGAGCAGTACTTC
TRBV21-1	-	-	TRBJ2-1	CASSKAPSGRSFTTYNEQFF	TGTGCCAGCAGCAAAGCGCCCAGCGGGAGATCCTTCACAACCTACAATGAGCAGTTCTTC
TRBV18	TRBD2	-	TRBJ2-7	CASSPPGLADYEQYF	TGTGCCAGCTCACCACCGGGACTAGCGGACTACGAGCAGTACTTC
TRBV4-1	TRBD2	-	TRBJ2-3	CASSKDSGVTDTQYF	TGCGCCAGCAGCAAGGATAGCGGGGTCACAGATACGCAGTATTTT
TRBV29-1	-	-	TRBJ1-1	CSVPDRSDTEAFF	TGCAGCGTGCCAGACAGGTCGGACACTGAAGCTTTCTTT
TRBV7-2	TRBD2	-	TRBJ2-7	CASSYRSGRIYEQYF	TGTGCCAGCAGCTACCGAAGCGGGAGGATCTACGAGCAGTACTTC
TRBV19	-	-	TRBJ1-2	CASSGGGGDYGYTF	TGTGCCAGTAGTGGCGGGGGTGGTGACTATGGCTACACCTTC
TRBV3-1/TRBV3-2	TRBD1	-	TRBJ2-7	CASSQLGTGYEQYF	TGTGCCAGCAGCCAATTGGGGACAGGCTACGAGCAGTACTTC
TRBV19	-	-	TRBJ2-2	CASRAGRTGELFF	TGTGCCAGTAGGGCAGGTCGCACCGGGGAGCTGTTTTTT
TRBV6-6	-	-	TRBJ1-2	CASGSTGFYGYTF	TGTGCCAGCGGCTCAACAGGGTTCTATGGCTACACCTTC
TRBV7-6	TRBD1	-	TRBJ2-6	CASSWTGAGANVLTF	TGTGCCAGCAGCTGGACAGGGGCTGGGGCCAACGTCCTGACTTTC
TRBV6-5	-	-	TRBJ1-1	CASSYNREAFF	TGTGCCAGCAGTTACAATCGTGAAGCTTTCTTT
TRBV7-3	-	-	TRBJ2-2	CASSLGFERRGELFF	TGTGCCAGCAGCTTGGGGTTTGAGCGGCGCGGGGAGCTGTTTTTT
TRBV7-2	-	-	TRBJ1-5	CASSQAQGFNQPQHF	TGTGCCAGCAGCCAGGCACAGGGATTCAATCAGCCCCAGCATTTT
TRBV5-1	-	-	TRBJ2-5	CASSWDYQETQYF	TGCGCCAGCAGCTGGGACTACCAAGAGACCCAGTACTTC
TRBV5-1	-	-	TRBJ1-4	CASSLADQGNEKLFF	TGCGCCAGCAGCTTGGCCGACCAGGGAAATGAAAAACTGTTTTTT
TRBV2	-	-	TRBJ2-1	CATSTTGNEQFF	TGTGCCACCTCTACGACAGGCAATGAGCAGTTCTTC
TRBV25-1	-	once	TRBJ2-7	CASSEPHSSYEQYF	TGTGCCAGCAGTGAACCACACAGCTCCTACGAGCAGTACTTC
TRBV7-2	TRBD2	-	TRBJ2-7	CASSVAGGAYDEQYF	TGTGCCAGCAGCGTAGCGGGAGGCGCCTATGACGAGCAGTACTTC
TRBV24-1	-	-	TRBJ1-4	CATSSGLLGFEEKLFF	TGTGCCACCAGCTCGGGATTGTTGGGCTTTGAGGAAAAACTGTTTTTT
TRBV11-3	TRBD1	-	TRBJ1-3	CASSYRTGAGNTIYF	TGTGCCAGCAGCTACAGGACAGGGGCTGGAAACACCATATATTTT
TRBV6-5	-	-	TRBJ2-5	CASSFRVGRGRETQYF	TGTGCCAGCAGTTTCCGGGTTGGCAGGGGTCGGGAGACCCAGTACTTC
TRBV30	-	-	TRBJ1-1	CAWNEAGNTEAFF	TGTGCCTGGAATGAGGCGGGGAACACTGAAGCTTTCTTT
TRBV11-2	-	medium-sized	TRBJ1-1	CASSFGQWVAFF	TGTGCCAGCAGCTTCGGACAGTGGGTTGCTTTCTTT
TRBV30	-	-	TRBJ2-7	CAWTVGGAYEQYF	TGTGCCTGGACCGTCGGGGGTGCCTACGAGCAGTACTTC
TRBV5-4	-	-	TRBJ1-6	CASSTRTAYNSPLHF	TGTGCCAGCAGCACAAGGACAGCTTATAATTCACCCCTCCACTTT
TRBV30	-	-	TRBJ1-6	CAWNRESSNSPLHF	TGTGCCTGGAACAGGGAGTCAAGTAATTCACCCCTCCACTTT
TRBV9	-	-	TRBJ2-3	CASSVGPAERIDTQYF	TGTGCCAGCAGCGTAGGGCCAGCGGAGCGGATAGATACGCAGTATTTT
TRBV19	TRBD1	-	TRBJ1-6	CASRFVYGTVNSPLHF	TGTGCCAGTAGGTTCGTTTATGGGACAGTTAATTCACCCCTCCACTTT
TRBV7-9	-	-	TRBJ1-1	CASSLARFSAGAMNTEAFF	TGTGCCAGCAGCTTAGCTCGTTTCTCGGCAGGTGCCATGAACACTGAAGCTTTCTTT